The 26 T cell receptor beta chains below all came from one sample that was sequenced in a study of T cells in Graves' hyperthyroidism and ophthalmopathy. TCR beta CDR3 region amplification was performed from RNA transcripts. Researchers ran a first-round RT-PCR on the TCR CDR3 using the HTBI primer set. TCRdb itself ran the multiplex PCR reads through MiXCR, one entry per CDR3 protein. The data hold 350,000 to 400,000 distinct CDR3 sequences, with approximately 19% observed a single time. The sample was blood. These receptors all come from a woman aged 18 to 35 with Graves' hyperthyroidism.

This clonotype was found a few times. This chain connects TRBV6-2 or TRBV6-3 to TRBJ2-7; the match to TRBD2 covers 11 bases. V lost 5 bases and J lost 1; bases outside the gene matches: 10. The CDR3 is 17 residues long. Per the germline V gene, CDR1 is MNHEY and CDR2 is SVGEGT. This CDR3 reads CASSPTLGTSGSYEQYF. The CDR3 DNA follows: TGTGCCAGCAGTCCAACCTTAGGGACTAGCGGTTCCTACGAGCAGTACTTC.

This clonotype was counted many times. The J gene is TRBJ1-2, the V gene TRBV12-3 or TRBV12-4; perhaps TRBD1 as D (5 bases). V shed 3 bases and J shed 5 bases, with 10 bases lying between them. This CDR3 region has 13 residues. This CDR3 is CASSLSRAYGYTF. CDR3 in DNA: TGTGCCAGCAGTTTGTCCAGGGCGTATGGCTACACCTTC.

This clonotype was found many times. The chain employs TRBV12-3 or TRBV12-4 and TRBJ2-1; no clear D gene. The CDR3 covers 11 residues. The V and J ends lost 3 bases and 9 bases respectively, with 6 bases between them. The CDR3 bases are TGTGCCAGCAGTTTCTGGAGTGAGCAGTTCTTC. Its protein is CASSFWSEQFF.

The chain uses TRBV7-9 and TRBJ2-7; D gene uncertain. V lost 3 bases and J 2 bases, leaving 11 bases between the germline ends. Germline V lookup: CDR1 SEHNR, CDR2 FQNEAQ (reference sequence). The CDR3 extends over 14 amino acids. The CDR3 DNA follows: TGTGCCAGCAGCTTGGAGACTGGGACCTACGAGCAGTACTTC. Its translation: CASSLETGTYEQYF.

This clonotype was recorded at least ten times. The chain recombines TRBV11-1 with TRBJ2-7; 7 bases are shared with TRBD2. The V and J ends lost 5 bases and 0 bases, in that order; junction bases with no gene match: 13. The CDR3 totals 17 residues. The germline V gene encodes CDR1 SGHAT and CDR2 FQDESV (reference sequence). The CDR3 DNA is TGTGCCAGCAGCCCGCCCCGGACTAGTGCCAGCTCCTACGAGCAGTACTTC. Translating it yields CASSPPRTSASSYEQYF.

In this sample, this clonotype turned up many times. At one of its ends the junction is not consistent with the germline gene, which may arise from a read error. The chain joins TRBV20-1 to TRBJ1-2; 7 bases are a match to TRBD1. The CDR3 runs 10 residues. CDR1 is DFQATT and CDR2 is SNEGSKA in the germline V gene (reference sequence). CDR3 residues: CSAYSGTVSF. CDR3 DNA sequence: TGCAGTGCATACTCCGGGACAGTAAGCTTC.

This clonotype has a count of ten or more. The genes are TRBV6-5 and TRBJ1-5; no clear D. The CDR3 length is 14 residues. Germline CDR1 MNHEY, CDR2 SVGAGI. Trimming left V 2 bases short and J 5 bases short, with 10 bases between. This chain's CDR3 is CASSYAGEDQPQHF. In nucleotides, the CDR3 is TGTGCCAGCAGTTACGCCGGGGAGGATCAGCCCCAGCATTTT.

The genes are TRBV11-2 and TRBJ1-1, with D uncertain. The V end was cut by 0 bases, the J end by 4 bases, with 9 bases between. The CDR3 length is 14 residues. Germline loops: CDR1 SGHAT, CDR2 FQNNGV. This chain's CDR3 is CASSLEVYTTEAFF. In DNA form, the CDR3 reads TGTGCCAGCAGCTTAGAAGTATATACCACTGAAGCTTTCTTT.

There are many counts of this clonotype. The chain carries TRBV20-1 and TRBJ1-1; no clear D. The CDR3 is 15 amino acids. Trimming left V 4 bases short and J 1 base short, with 16 bases between. CDR1 and CDR2 from the germline V gene are DFQATT and SNEGSKA (reference sequence). Here the CDR3 reads CSATWPVRPNTEAFF. The CDR3 bases are TGCAGTGCTACTTGGCCGGTCCGACCGAACACTGAAGCTTTCTTT.

In this sample, this clonotype turned up many times. A much larger clone lies one base from this, so it may be a read error. The chain couples TRBV7-9 to TRBJ2-5; tentatively, D is TRBD2 (6 bases). From germline, CDR1 is SEHNR and CDR2 FQNEAQ (reference sequence). CDR3 length: 12 amino acids. CDR3 protein: CAVTTGGETKYF. The DNA of the CDR3 is TGTGCCGTCACGACGGGCGGGGAGACCAAGTACTTC.

The rearrangement links TRBV7-8 to TRBJ2-7; 10 positions match TRBD1. The CDR3 totals 14 residues. Looked up from germline, CDR1 is SGHVS and CDR2 is FQNEAQ. Germline trimming cut 5 bases from V and 3 bases from J; bases unmatched to any gene: 4. The CDR3 sequence is CASSLDRGLYEQYF. DNA for the CDR3: TGTGCCAGCAGCCTTGACAGGGGGCTCTACGAGCAGTACTTC.

This clonotype has a count of ten or more. The chain combines TRBV20-1 with TRBJ1-1; D not resolved. With 4 bases removed from V and 4 bases from J, the gap between germline ends came to 16 bases. Germline V gene lookup returns CDR1 DFQATT and CDR2 SNEGSKA (reference sequence). There are 14 residues in the CDR3. The CDR3 bases are TGCAGTGCTACCTACCCGACGGAGGGCACTGAAGCTTTCTTT. This encodes CSATYPTEGTEAFF.

This clonotype was counted between two and nine times. V gene TRBV18 combines with J gene TRBJ2-5, with D maybe TRBD2 (6 bases). Germline V gene sequence: CDR1 KGHSH, CDR2 LQKENI. The V gene lost 6 bases and the J gene lost 4 bases, with 9 bases spanning the gap. The length of the CDR3 is 12 residues. CDR3 sequence reads: CASSIGRETQYF. As DNA, the CDR3 is TGTGCCAGCTCGATCGGGAGAGAGACCCAGTACTTC. Filled out from reference TRBV18 and TRBJ2-5, the complete variable domain reads NAGVMQNPRHLVRRRGQEARLRCSPMKGHSHVYWYRQLPEEGLKFMVYLQKENIIDESGMPKERFSAEFPKEGPSILRIQQVVRGDSAAYFCASSIGRETQYFGPGTRLLVL.

This clonotype was found many times. J is TRBJ1-2 and V is TRBV7-9; unclear D gene. Trimming took off 4 bases at V and 5 bases at J, with 11 bases between the two ends. CDR1 is SEHNR, CDR2 FQNEAQ, per germline (reference sequence). There are 13 residues in the CDR3. The CDR3 sequence is CASSSLSWYGYTF. The CDR3 DNA sequence: TGTGCCAGCAGCTCCCTTTCATGGTATGGCTACACCTTC.

Many counts were recorded for this clonotype. The chain couples TRBV20-1 to TRBJ2-5, with TRBD1 as a possible D gene (5 bases). Per germline, CDR1 DFQATT and CDR2 SNEGSKA (reference sequence). The CDR3 runs 13 residues. Trimming took off 5 bases at V and 5 bases at J, with 15 bases between the two ends. This CDR3 is CSASGNPGETQYF. CDR3 in DNA: TGCAGTGCTTCAGGGAATCCAGGGGAGACCCAGTACTTC.

This clonotype has a count of ten or more. V usage is TRBV11-2 and J usage is TRBJ1-2, with a possible D match to TRBD1 (5 bases). The V gene's germline CDR1 is SGHAT and CDR2 FQNNGV. The germline V and J ends were trimmed by 3 bases and 0 bases, with 8 bases remaining between them. The CDR3 is 14 residues long. Here the CDR3 DNA reads TGTGCCAGCAGCTTGTCAGGGCCTAACTATGGCTACACCTTC. Amino acid sequence: CASSLSGPNYGYTF.

For the CDR3, the DNA is TGTGCCAGCAGCTTTACGACTCCGTTTGCCGGGACAGGGGGGATCGAGCAGTACTTC. It yields the protein CASSFTTPFAGTGGIEQYF. The rearrangement links TRBV7-6 to TRBJ2-7; TRBD1 matches 11 bases. Germline lookup yields CDR1 SGHVS and CDR2 FNYEAQ. The trim removed 3 bases at V and 6 bases at J, leaving 19 bases unmatched. The CDR3 extends over 19 amino acids. Full variable domain (remainder filled in from reference TRBV7-6 and TRBJ2-7): GAGVSQSPRYKVTKRGQDVALRCDPISGHVSLYWYRQALGQGPEFLTYFNYEAQQDKSGLPNDRFSAERPEGSISTLTIQRTEQRDSAMYRCASSFTTPFAGTGGIEQYFGPGTRLTVT.

Ten or more counts support this clonotype. The rearrangement uses TRBV11-1 and TRBJ1-1; D remains unclear. The CDR3 runs 13 residues. The germline V gene has CDR1 SGHAT and CDR2 FQDESV (reference sequence). V lost 2 bases and J lost 1, with 5 bases in between. The DNA for the CDR3 is TGTGCCAGCAGCTTAAATGGGAACACTGAAGCTTTCTTT. This translates into CASSLNGNTEAFF.

The genes are TRBV11-3 and TRBJ2-7, with no clear D. Trimming removed 3 bases from V and 2 bases from J, with 5 bases in between. CDR1 is SGHNT and CDR2 is YENEEA in the germline V gene. This CDR3 region has 12 residues. CDR3 bases: TGTGCCAGCAGCTTCAGCACCTACGAGCAGTACTTC. Its protein is CASSFSTYEQYF.

This clonotype was detected a few times. The genes are TRBV9 and TRBJ2-6; 7 bases fit TRBD2. CDR3 length: 16 residues. Trimming at V came to 4 bases and at J to 3 bases, leaving 7 bases not matched to a gene. Germline values: CDR1 SGDLS, CDR2 YYNGEE. In DNA, the CDR3 is TGTGCCAGCAGCCCATCCCGGGGGGATGGGGCCAACGTCCTGACTTTC. Protein sequence: CASSPSRGDGANVLTF.

The chain links TRBV19 to TRBJ1-2, with D hard to call. Germline values: CDR1 LNHDA, CDR2 SQIVND (reference sequence). This CDR3 comprises 12 residues. Trimming removed 3 bases at V and 5 bases at J, with 7 bases between. The CDR3 loop reads CASSMSNYGYTF. The DNA of the CDR3 is TGTGCCAGTAGTATGTCAAATTATGGCTACACCTTC.

At least ten counts were recorded for this clonotype. The gene calls are TRBV10-3 and TRBJ2-7; TRBD2 matches at 12 bases. The V gene end was trimmed by 0 bases and the J gene end by 4 bases; junction bases not matched to a gene: 7. The V gene's germline CDR1 is ENHRY and CDR2 SYGVKD. The CDR3 consists of 17 residues. Written as DNA, the CDR3 is TGTGCCATCAGTGAGTCGTCTAGCGGGGGGGCAGGGTACGAGCAGTACTTC. This sequence encodes CAISESSSGGAGYEQYF.

This clonotype was seen at least ten times. J is TRBJ1-2 and V is TRBV27; D is perhaps TRBD1 (6 bases). The CDR3 length is 15 residues. Trimming removed 6 bases from V and 4 bases from J, with 18 bases in between. Looked up from germline, CDR1 is MNHEY and CDR2 is SMNVEV (reference sequence). CDR3 protein: CASSRARTEFYGYTF. CDR3 coding DNA: TGTGCCAGCAGCCGTGCCCGGACAGAATTCTATGGCTACACCTTC.

This clonotype was recorded many times. The chain uses TRBV12-3 or TRBV12-4 and TRBJ2-5; TRBD2 agrees at 7 bases. The CDR3 sequence is 14 residues long. V lost 4 bases, J lost 9 bases, and 11 bases stayed unmatched. The CDR3 DNA sequence: TGTGCCAGCAGTTCCGGGACTACCCTAAGGGCCCAGTACTTC. Translating gives CASSSGTTLRAQYF.

This clonotype was detected a few times. The V call is TRBV7-9, the J call TRBJ1-6; tentatively, D is TRBD1 (6 bases). Germline V lookup: CDR1 SEHNR, CDR2 FQNEAQ (reference sequence). V shed 2 bases and J shed 10 bases, with 12 bases lying between them. The CDR3 runs to 14 residues. CDR3 nucleotide sequence: TGTGCCAGCAGCTTACCCAGGGGTGGGTCACCCCTCCACTTT. Protein product: CASSLPRGGSPLHF.

Ten or more counts support this clonotype. The rearrangement uses TRBV5-1 and TRBJ1-3; 8 positions match TRBD1. The CDR3 spans 14 residues. Per the germline V gene, CDR1 is SGHRS and CDR2 is YFSETQ. The V and J ends lost 4 bases and 4 bases, in that order; junction bases with no gene match: 4. DNA of the CDR3: TGCGCCAGCAGCCCGACAGGGGAAGGAAACACCATATATTTT. Its translation is CASSPTGEGNTIYF.